The next 24 T cell receptor beta chains were all read from a single sample in a study of blood T cell repertoires in COVID-19. Sequencing used immunoSEQ multiplex PCR; TCRdb keeps in-frame clones, though not all of them. The sample has about 99,000 clones; roughly 76% are singletons. What was sequenced was peripheral blood. These TCRs come from an elderly man with COVID-19, enrolled during active disease.

The rearrangement joins TRBV9 to TRBJ2-5, with D possibly being TRBD2 (5 bases). The ends were cut back, 0 bases at V and 5 bases at J, with 11 bases in the middle. The CDR3 has 14 residues. Germline V gene data show CDR1 as SGDLS and CDR2 as YYNGEE. The CDR3 DNA follows: TGTGCCAGCAGCGTAGGGGGATGGGAGGAGACCCAGTACTTC. Encoded protein: CASSVGGWEETQYF.

This clone was observed a single time. J is TRBJ2-7 and V is TRBV29-1; D is possibly TRBD1 (6 bases). This CDR3 region has 14 residues. Trimming took 2 bases from V and 7 from J, leaving 18 bases between them. Germline values: CDR1 SQVTM, CDR2 ANQGSEA. The CDR3, as DNA: TGCAGCGTTGAATGGTTTGGGGTTAGGGGGGAGCAGTACTTC. Translated, it gives CSVEWFGVRGEQYF.

The J gene is TRBJ1-6, the V gene TRBV11-2, with D unclear. This CDR3 is built from 12 residues. With 5 bases removed from V and 3 bases from J, the gap between germline ends came to 2 bases. The germline V gene encodes CDR1 SGHAT and CDR2 FQNNGV. CDR3 amino acids: CASSLYNSPLHF. The CDR3 DNA follows: TGTGCCAGCAGCCTCTATAATTCACCCCTCCACTTT.

The chain couples TRBV11-3 to TRBJ2-2; perhaps TRBD1 as D (5 bases). V was trimmed by 1 base and J by 8 bases, leaving 8 bases between them. Germline loops: CDR1 SGHNT, CDR2 YENEEA. This CDR3 is 13 amino acids long. CDR3 residues: CASSLGRAGELFF. Here the CDR3 DNA reads TGTGCCAGCAGCTTAGGCAGGGCTGGGGAGCTGTTTTTT.

This sequence joins TRBV10-3 and TRBJ1-4; D is possibly TRBD1 (5 bases). Trimming pared 7 bases from V and 8 bases from J, leaving 14 bases between. Germline-derived CDR1 and CDR2 are ENHRY and SYGVKD. The CDR3 totals 13 residues. The CDR3 is CAITGEEGEKLFF. In DNA form, the CDR3 reads TGTGCCATCACGGGGGAAGAAGGAGAAAAACTGTTTTTT.

The chain recombines TRBV5-1 with TRBJ1-1, with a weak D call TRBD1 (5 bases). V lost 3 bases to trimming and J lost 8 bases, with 14 bases between them. CDR1 and CDR2 (germline): SGHRS, YFSETQ. CDR3 length equals 13 residues. The CDR3 nucleotides are TGCGCCAGCAGCTATTATATTCAGGGCGAAGCTTTCTTT. Protein sequence: CASSYYIQGEAFF.

This chain links TRBV30 with TRBJ1-6; D ambiguous. This CDR3 has 14 residues. V was trimmed by 2 bases and J by 0 bases, leaving 5 bases between them. Germline V lookup: CDR1 GTSNPN, CDR2 SVGIG (reference sequence). The chain's CDR3 is CAWSMYSYNSPLHF. In DNA, the CDR3 is TGTGCCTGGAGTATGTACTCCTATAATTCACCCCTCCACTTT. The variable domain in full, completed from reference TRBV30 and TRBJ1-6, reads SQTIHQWPATLVQPVGSPLSLECTVEGTSNPNLYWYRQAAGRGLQLLFYSVGIGQISSEVPQNLSASRPQDRQFILSSKKLLLSDSGFYLCAWSMYSYNSPLHFGNGTRLTVT.

The chain has TRBV9 and TRBJ2-1, with 9 bases fitting TRBD2. The CDR3 totals 15 residues. The V gene's germline CDR1 is SGDLS and CDR2 YYNGEE. The V segment lost 3 bases and the J segment 4 bases; nucleotides outside the gene matches: 5. The CDR3 region is CASSDLAGLYNEQFF. The DNA of the CDR3 is TGTGCCAGCAGCGACCTAGCGGGACTATACAATGAGCAGTTCTTC.

This clone was picked up a small number of times. The gene calls are TRBV7-3 and TRBJ1-1; D remains unclear. Trimming left V 0 bases short and J 1 base short, with 3 bases between. CDR1 is SGHTA, CDR2 FQGTGA, per germline. This CDR3 contains 13 residues. Here the CDR3 reads CASSLTANTEAFF. DNA for the CDR3: TGTGCCAGCAGCTTAACAGCGAACACTGAAGCTTTCTTT.

This clone was seen only a few times. Other DNA sequences in this sample translate to the same CDR3. V is TRBV6-5 and J is TRBJ1-2, with 7 bases aligning to TRBD1. Trimming cost V 0 bases and J 6 bases; bases outside gene matches: 4. CDR3 length: 14 amino acids. Germline V gives CDR1 MNHEY, CDR2 SVGAGI. CDR3: CASSYSRGQDGYTF. For the CDR3, the DNA is TGTGCCAGCAGTTACTCGAGGGGGCAGGATGGCTACACCTTC.

This clone was found a few times. The rearrangement uses TRBV7-8 and TRBJ2-7; the D gene is possibly TRBD1 (5 bases). V shed 5 bases and J shed 0 bases, with 23 bases lying between them. CDR1 is SGHVS and CDR2 is FQNEAQ in the germline V gene. The CDR3 covers 18 residues. CDR3 sequence (DNA): TGTGCCAGCAGCCCAAAGTTCATCCAGGGATCAAGCTCCTACGAGCAGTACTTC. Protein sequence: CASSPKFIQGSSSYEQYF.

This chain joins TRBV5-4 and TRBJ2-5; D might be TRBD2 (7 bases). The CDR3 length is 14 residues. The germline V gene encodes CDR1 SGHNT and CDR2 YYREEE (reference sequence). Trimming cost V 2 bases and J 1 base, with 9 bases left between them. The CDR3 is CASSFGGLQETQYF. The CDR3 nucleotides are TGTGCCAGCAGCTTCGGGGGGCTCCAAGAGACCCAGTACTTC. Based on the CDR3 plus reference TRBV5-4 and TRBJ2-5, the full variable domain is ETGVTQSPTHLIKTRGQQVTLRCSSQSGHNTVSWYQQALGQGPQFIFQYYREEENGRGNFPPRFSGLQFPNYSSELNVNALELDDSALYLCASSFGGLQETQYFGPGTRLLVL.

The CDR3 DNA is TGTGCCAGCAGTTCCGGACAGGGGCACACTGAAGCTTTCTTT. Its translation: CASSSGQGHTEAFF. The chain links TRBV27 to TRBJ1-1, with TRBD1 identical over 9 bases. The length of the CDR3 is 14 residues. CDR1 and CDR2 (germline): MNHEY, SMNVEV (reference sequence). Unmatched junction bases numbered 3, after V lost 4 bases and J lost 3 bases.

This chain connects TRBV5-1 to TRBJ2-3; the D gene is possibly TRBD1 (6 bases). Germline CDR1 reads SGHRS; CDR2 reads YFSETQ. V shed 0 bases and J shed 6 bases, with 14 bases lying between them. This CDR3 is built from 15 residues. CDR3 amino acids: CASSLEGGAWDTQYF. CDR3 sequence (DNA): TGCGCCAGCAGCTTGGAAGGGGGTGCATGGGATACGCAGTATTTT.

The chain links TRBV30 to TRBJ1-3; D call uncertain. This CDR3 comprises 16 residues. The germline CDR1 and CDR2 sequences are GTSNPN and SVGIG (reference sequence). V dropped 3 bases and J dropped 4 bases, with 19 bases sitting between them. The CDR3 sequence: CAWSPIGVQHGNTIYF. CDR3 nucleotides: TGTGCCTGGAGCCCCATCGGAGTGCAGCACGGAAACACCATATATTTT.

CDR3 residues: CASSPLNRGQETQYF. The DNA of the CDR3 is TGTGCCAGCTCACCCCTAAACAGGGGGCAGGAGACCCAGTACTTC. The chain couples TRBV18 to TRBJ2-5; TRBD1 matches 9 bases. After removal of 3 bases from V and 5 bases from J, the junction contained 7 bases not matched to a gene. CDR1 is KGHSH and CDR2 is LQKENI in the germline V gene. This CDR3 spans 15 amino acids.

The J gene is TRBJ2-1, the V gene TRBV21-1; TRBD2 is the table's D call, not checked against the DNA. TRBV21-1 is reported as a pseudogene. The length of the CDR3 is 16 residues. The CDR3 nucleotides are TGTGCCAGCAGCGCGTTTGGACTAGCGGGAGGGAATGAGCAGTTCTTC. Amino acids: CASSAFGLAGGNEQFF.

This chain connects TRBV28 to TRBJ2-1; 9 bases agree with TRBD2. This CDR3 has 15 residues. J gave up 9 bases and V 1 base, and 7 bases lay outside the gene matches. Germline lookup yields CDR1 MDHEN and CDR2 SYDVKM. For the CDR3, the DNA is TGTGCCAGCAGTTTATTAGGTCCTAGCGGGGCTGAGCAGTTCTTC. Translated: CASSLLGPSGAEQFF.

The table lists this clone with many counts. The chain employs TRBV15 and TRBJ2-7; 7 nucleotides agree with TRBD2. The CDR3 is made up of 15 amino acids. The junction had 4 bases not matched to a gene; V was cut back by 1 base and J by 1 base. Per germline, CDR1 LNHNV and CDR2 YYDKDF (reference sequence). CDR3 sequence reads: CATSRVGRGSYEQYF. The CDR3 DNA is TGTGCCACCAGCAGAGTAGGGCGGGGGTCCTACGAGCAGTACTTC.

This clone was found once. V is TRBV15 and J is TRBJ2-1; the D is unclear. The CDR3 is 15 residues long. Germline values: CDR1 LNHNV, CDR2 YYDKDF (reference sequence). With 2 bases removed from V and 5 bases from J, the gap between germline ends came to 13 bases. In DNA, the CDR3 is TGTGCCACCAGCAGACCCTCGTCTTATCACAATGAGCAGTTCTTC. Translated: CATSRPSSYHNEQFF.

This clone has a single count. The chain carries TRBV30 and TRBJ2-3; 10 bases match TRBD2. The CDR3 contains 16 residues. V was clipped by 4 bases and J by 0 bases; unmatched bases: 7. Germline V gene data show CDR1 as GTSNPN and CDR2 as SVGIG (reference sequence). CDR3 sequence reads: CAWTSGRRASTDTQYF. In DNA form, the CDR3 reads TGTGCCTGGACTAGCGGGAGAAGGGCCAGCACAGATACGCAGTATTTT.

The rearrangement uses TRBV3-1 (or the pseudogene TRBV3-2) and TRBJ2-7; 8 bases agree with TRBD1. Unmatched junction bases numbered 3, after V lost 0 bases and J lost 8 bases. Germline-derived CDR1 and CDR2 are LGHDT and YNNKEL (reference sequence). This CDR3 spans 13 amino acids. The CDR3 is CASSQDRQGKQYF. The CDR3 DNA sequence: TGTGCCAGCAGCCAAGACCGACAGGGGAAGCAGTACTTC.

The J gene is TRBJ1-2, the V gene TRBV30; the match to TRBD1 covers 10 bases. The V gene's germline CDR1 is GTSNPN and CDR2 SVGIG (reference sequence). This CDR3 comprises 18 residues. J lost 0 bases, V lost 3 bases, and 13 bases had no gene match. CDR3 loop: CAWRKTWTGGFTNYGYTF. The CDR3 nucleotides read TGTGCCTGGAGAAAGACCTGGACAGGGGGGTTCACTAACTATGGCTACACCTTC.

V and J are TRBV29-1 and TRBJ1-1, with a weak D call TRBD1 (6 bases). Trimming stripped 1 base from V and 4 bases from J, with 13 bases between. Germline values: CDR1 SQVTM, CDR2 ANQGSEA. The CDR3 runs 14 residues. The CDR3: CSVEAGGPSTEAFF. The CDR3 coding sequence is TGCAGCGTTGAAGCGGGGGGGCCGAGCACTGAAGCTTTCTTT.